Below, 9 T cell receptor beta chains from the same sample are listed, as sequenced in a study of T cells in localized non-small cell lung cancer. The table came from immunoSEQ multiplex PCR; TCRdb's copy has only in-frame clones and leaves some out. The data hold tens of thousands of clones, with approximately 90% observed a single time. The sequenced sample was peripheral blood, obtained before any cancer treatment. All receptors derive from a man aged 40 to 70 with stage I squamous cell lung carcinoma.

The chain links TRBV7-6 to TRBJ2-7, with D maybe TRBD2 (6 bases). This CDR3 is built from 14 residues. Trimming cost V 1 base and J 6 bases, with 13 bases left between them. Germline V CDR1 and CDR2: SGHVS, FNYEAQ. The CDR3 sequence is CASSLGGAVLEQYF. The CDR3, as DNA: TGTGCCAGCAGCTTAGGCGGGGCCGTCCTCGAGCAGTACTTC.

The chain couples TRBV29-1 to TRBJ2-7; D remains ambiguous. There are 12 residues in the CDR3. Looked up from germline, CDR1 is SQVTM and CDR2 is ANQGSEA. Trimming took 7 bases from V and 7 from J, leaving 17 bases between them. The CDR3 is CSAGSVQTEQYF. In DNA, the CDR3 is TGCAGCGCCGGTTCGGTCCAAACGGAGCAGTACTTC.

This clone showed up just once. This rearrangement joins TRBV18 to TRBJ1-1, with D possibly TRBD1 on 6 matching bases. Looked up from germline, CDR1 is KGHSH and CDR2 is LQKENI. The CDR3 contains 14 residues. The V and J ends lost 5 bases and 1 base respectively, with 11 bases between them. The CDR3 spells CASSEGHRNTEAFF. In nucleotides, the CDR3 is TGTGCCAGCTCAGAGGGACACCGGAACACTGAAGCTTTCTTT.

The V call is TRBV5-5, the J call TRBJ1-1; weak D call: TRBD1 (5 bases). The CDR3 has 14 amino acids. The germline V gene encodes CDR1 SGHKS and CDR2 YYEKEE (reference sequence). V lost 4 bases and J 0 bases, leaving 10 bases between the germline ends. Here the CDR3 reads CASSRGTLNTEAFF. The CDR3 nucleotides read TGTGCCAGCAGCCGCGGGACCCTGAACACTGAAGCTTTCTTT.

The V call is TRBV6-6, the J call TRBJ1-4; TRBD1 agrees at 8 bases. CDR1 MNHNY and CDR2 SVGAGI come from the germline V gene (reference sequence). This CDR3 has 16 amino acids. Unmatched junction bases numbered 6, after V lost 4 bases and J lost 2 bases. CDR3 DNA: TGTGCCAGCAGTTGGGGCAGGGGGCCGACTAATGAAAAACTGTTTTTT. Translating gives CASSWGRGPTNEKLFF.

The chain is built from TRBV28 and TRBJ1-2; 7 nucleotides align to TRBD1. This CDR3 comprises 14 residues. J lost 0 bases, V lost 6 bases, and 4 bases had no gene match. Germline values: CDR1 MDHEN, CDR2 SYDVKM. Here the CDR3 DNA reads TGTGCCAGCAGATCGACAGGGACTAACTATGGCTACACCTTC. Translating it yields CASRSTGTNYGYTF.

V usage is TRBV15 and J usage is TRBJ2-2; D not certain. V lost 1 base and J lost 5, with 11 bases in between. CDR1 is LNHNV and CDR2 is YYDKDF in the germline V gene (reference sequence). This CDR3 is 15 amino acids long. Written as DNA, the CDR3 is TGTGCCACCAGCAGAGCTGGGCGTAAAACCGGGGAGCTGTTTTTT. It is translated as CATSRAGRKTGELFF. Drawing the rest from reference TRBV15 and TRBJ2-2, the complete variable domain is DAMVIQNPRYQVTQFGKPVTLSCSQTLNHNVMYWYQQKSSQAPKLLFHYYDKDFNNEADTPDNFQSRRPNTSFCFLDIRSPGLGDTAMYLCATSRAGRKTGELFFGEGSRLTVL.

The rearrangement uses TRBV7-2 and TRBJ1-2; possible D gene TRBD1, 6 bases. Per germline, CDR1 SGHTA and CDR2 FQGNSA. V lost 1 base to trimming and J lost 5 bases, with 26 bases between them. The CDR3 loop spans 19 amino acids. The CDR3 DNA reads TGTGCCAGCAGCTTAGTACTAGGGGGGGCGCTGGGTTCCGGGTATGGCTACACCTTC. It specifies CASSLVLGGALGSGYGYTF.

V and J are TRBV5-1 and TRBJ1-1, with D perhaps matching TRBD1 (5 bases). V shed 5 bases and J shed 0 bases, with 14 bases lying between them. The CDR3 consists of 15 residues. Germline-derived CDR1 and CDR2 are SGHRS and YFSETQ. CDR3 DNA: TGCGCCAGCAGTTTTACCACAGGAGTGAACACTGAAGCTTTCTTT. Protein: CASSFTTGVNTEAFF.